This T cell receptor (beta chain) was profiled in a study of post-analysis software for immune sequencing data. Study conclusions and caveats: Patients carried several TRBV segments more frequently than controls did, and TRBV5-6, TRBV5-1 and TRBV20-1 were among them.

Unique molecular identifiers tagged the TCR beta cDNA libraries. cDNA molecules numbering 450,000 to 650,000 came from approximately 0.91 to 9.4 million T cells. MiXCR, applied by TCRdb to the PCR reads, yields one record per CDR3 protein. The table lists more than 350,000 distinct CDR3 sequences, 39% of them singletons. Trimming removed 6 bases from V and 4 bases from J, with 26 bases in between. The CDR3 consists of 17 residues. Per the germline V gene, CDR1 is DFQATT and CDR2 is SNEGSKA (reference sequence). Concerning this clonotype itself: Its specificity is unknown.

What was sequenced was blood. The gene calls are TRBV20-1 and TRBJ2-3; D may be TRBD2 (7 bases). The sequence derives from a girl aged 2-15 years with multiple sclerosis. CDR3 in DNA: TGCAGTGCCACACGGTGGTCGGGCGGGGGCGTTCCAGATACGCAGTATTTT. Its protein is CSATRWSGGGVPDTQYF.